The 9 T cell receptor beta chains below come from one sample, sequenced in a study of blood T cells in healthy people across ages. Primed by a sample-barcoded 5' primer and a J-beta primer mix, a second PCR proceeded for roughly 7 to 11 cycles. TCRdb re-derived calls from the 5' RACE reads in MiXCR, one entry per CDR3 protein. The top ten hold about 21% of the sample, which has under 1 million distinct CDR3 sequences, roughly 44% seen once. Sequenced sample: blood. The receptors shown here come from a man in his 60s in good health.

The rearrangement links TRBV6-5 to TRBJ2-7; TRBD1 matches at 9 bases. Germline lookup yields CDR1 MNHEY and CDR2 SVGAGI. V was clipped by 6 bases and J by 4 bases; unmatched bases: 10. CDR3 length: 15 amino acids. CDR3 amino acids: CASRTTGTGRYEQYF. The CDR3 DNA sequence: TGTGCCAGCAGAACAACCGGGACAGGGAGGTACGAGCAGTACTTC.

The chain joins TRBV4-1 to TRBJ2-1, with TRBD2 identical over 11 bases. The end of the DNA aligns better with TRBJ2-7, so the J call may be wrong. CDR3 length: 18 amino acids. Germline V gene sequence: CDR1 MGHRA, CDR2 YSYEKL. The CDR3 DNA is TGCGCCAGCAGCCAAGATGAGGTAGCGGGGGGGACCTACAATGAGCAGTACTTC. It codes for CASSQDEVAGGTYNEQYF.

The chain recombines TRBV6-1 with TRBJ2-1; D might be TRBD2 (5 bases). Germline CDR1 reads MNHNS; CDR2 reads SASEGT. The CDR3 is made up of 14 amino acids. Trimming took 1 base from V and 9 from J, leaving 13 bases between them. The CDR3 DNA follows: TGTGCCAGCAGTGAAGTGCCTAGCTTCAGTGAGCAGTTCTTC. Residues: CASSEVPSFSEQFF.

This clonotype was observed a single time. The chain recombines TRBV27 with TRBJ2-1, with TRBD1 matching over 7 bases. Germline V gives CDR1 MNHEY, CDR2 SMNVEV (reference sequence). V lost 6 bases to trimming and J lost 4 bases; unmatched junction nucleotides: 12. This CDR3 contains 16 residues. The CDR3, as DNA: TGTGCCAGCAGCCCCAAAGGGACAGTACATTACAATGAGCAGTTCTTC. It codes for CASSPKGTVHYNEQFF.

The chain links TRBV21-1 to TRBJ1-5. TRBV21-1 is deemed a pseudogene. This CDR3 region has 18 residues. CDR3 loop: CASSKSKEGRRWNQPQHF. In DNA form, the CDR3 reads TGTGCCAGCAGCAAATCCAAAGAGGGCAGGAGGTGGAATCAGCCCCAGCATTTT.

The chain couples TRBV7-9 to TRBJ1-4; no clear D gene. The ends were cut back, 5 bases at V and 0 bases at J, with 7 bases in the middle. The V gene's germline CDR1 is SEHNR and CDR2 FQNEAQ (reference sequence). The CDR3 has 14 residues. The CDR3 nucleotides are TGTGCCAGCAGCGCAGGAACAACTAATGAAAAACTGTTTTTT. Translating it yields CASSAGTTNEKLFF.

The rearrangement links TRBV5-1 to TRBJ2-3, with D hard to call. The germline V gene has CDR1 SGHRS and CDR2 YFSETQ. CDR3 length: 15 amino acids. V was cut by 0 bases and J by 1 base, with 9 bases left in between. CDR3 in amino acids: CASSLESLGTDTQYF. The CDR3 nucleotides are TGCGCCAGCAGCTTGGAGAGTTTGGGCACAGATACGCAGTATTTT.

This clonotype occurred a few times. V is TRBV7-2 and J is TRBJ2-7; tentative D call: TRBD1 (5 bases). The V and J ends lost 7 bases and 3 bases respectively, with 13 bases between them. From germline, CDR1 is SGHTA and CDR2 FQGNSA. The CDR3 is 13 amino acids. Written as DNA, the CDR3 is TGTGCCAGCACCTTCTGGCAGGGCTACGAGCAGTACTTC. It encodes CASTFWQGYEQYF.

CDR3 coding DNA: TGTGCCAGCAGTTTAGTAGGCGGGTTAGATGAAAAACTGTTTTTT. This gives the protein CASSLVGGLDEKLFF. The chain combines TRBV12-3 or TRBV12-4 with TRBJ1-4; D remains ambiguous. The CDR3 has 15 residues. Trimming shortened V by 1 base and J by 6 bases, and 12 bases separated the two germline ends.